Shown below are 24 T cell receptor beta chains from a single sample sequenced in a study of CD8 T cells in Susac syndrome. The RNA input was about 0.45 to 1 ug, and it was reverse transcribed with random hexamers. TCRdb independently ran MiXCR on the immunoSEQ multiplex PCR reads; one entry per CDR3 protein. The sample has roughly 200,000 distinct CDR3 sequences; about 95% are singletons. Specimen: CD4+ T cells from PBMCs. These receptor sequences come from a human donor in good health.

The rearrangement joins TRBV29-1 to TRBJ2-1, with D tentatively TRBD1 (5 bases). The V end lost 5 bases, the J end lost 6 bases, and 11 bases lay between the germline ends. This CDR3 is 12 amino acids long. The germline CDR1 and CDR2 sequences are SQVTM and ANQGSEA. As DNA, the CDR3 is TGCAGCGTTTTAACACAGGCCAATGAGCAGTTCTTC. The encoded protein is CSVLTQANEQFF.

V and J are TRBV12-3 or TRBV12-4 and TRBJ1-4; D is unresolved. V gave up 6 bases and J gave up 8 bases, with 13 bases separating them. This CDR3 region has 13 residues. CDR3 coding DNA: TGTGCCAGCAGACGAGGCCTAAGCGAAAAACTGTTTTTT. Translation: CASRRGLSEKLFF.

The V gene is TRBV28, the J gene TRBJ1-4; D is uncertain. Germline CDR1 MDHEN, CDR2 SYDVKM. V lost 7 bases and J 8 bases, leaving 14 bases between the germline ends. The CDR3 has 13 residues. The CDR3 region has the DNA TGTGCCAGCACCCAGGAGGTACGCGAAAAACTGTTTTTT. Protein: CASTQEVREKLFF.

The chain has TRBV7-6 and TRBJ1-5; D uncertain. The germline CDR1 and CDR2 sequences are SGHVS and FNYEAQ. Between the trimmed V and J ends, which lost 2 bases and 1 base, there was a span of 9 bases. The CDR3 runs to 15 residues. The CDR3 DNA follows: TGTGCCAGCAGCTTATTACGGGAAAGCAATCAGCCCCAGCATTTT. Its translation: CASSLLRESNQPQHF. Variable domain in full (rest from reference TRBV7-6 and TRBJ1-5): GAGVSQSPRYKVTKRGQDVALRCDPISGHVSLYWYRQALGQGPEFLTYFNYEAQQDKSGLPNDRFSAERPEGSISTLTIQRTEQRDSAMYRCASSLLRESNQPQHFGDGTRLSIL.

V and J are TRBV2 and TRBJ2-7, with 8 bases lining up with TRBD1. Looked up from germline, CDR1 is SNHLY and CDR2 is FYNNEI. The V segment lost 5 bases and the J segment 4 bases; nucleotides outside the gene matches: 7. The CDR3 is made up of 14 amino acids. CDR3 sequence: CASSSQGGPYEQYF. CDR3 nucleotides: TGTGCCAGCAGTTCACAGGGGGGCCCGTACGAGCAGTACTTC.

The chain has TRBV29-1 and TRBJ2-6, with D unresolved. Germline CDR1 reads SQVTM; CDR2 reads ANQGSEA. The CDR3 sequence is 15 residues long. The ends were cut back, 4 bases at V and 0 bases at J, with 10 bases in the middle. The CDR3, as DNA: TGCAGCGTTGGAACCGCAGGCTCTGGGGCCAACGTCCTGACTTTC. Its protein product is CSVGTAGSGANVLTF.

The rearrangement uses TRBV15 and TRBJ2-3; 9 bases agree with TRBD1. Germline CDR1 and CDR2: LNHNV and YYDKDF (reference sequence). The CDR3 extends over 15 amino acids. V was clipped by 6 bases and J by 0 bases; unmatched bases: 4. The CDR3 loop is CATRSGTGSTDTQYF. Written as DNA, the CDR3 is TGTGCCACCAGGTCCGGGACAGGGAGCACAGATACGCAGTATTTT.

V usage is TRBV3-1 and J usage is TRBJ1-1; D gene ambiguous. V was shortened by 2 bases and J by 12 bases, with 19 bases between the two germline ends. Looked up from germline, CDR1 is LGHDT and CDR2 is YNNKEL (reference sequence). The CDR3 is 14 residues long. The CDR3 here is CASSQREGQGSTFF. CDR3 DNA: TGTGCCAGCAGCCAAAGAGAAGGGCAAGGGTCTACTTTCTTT.

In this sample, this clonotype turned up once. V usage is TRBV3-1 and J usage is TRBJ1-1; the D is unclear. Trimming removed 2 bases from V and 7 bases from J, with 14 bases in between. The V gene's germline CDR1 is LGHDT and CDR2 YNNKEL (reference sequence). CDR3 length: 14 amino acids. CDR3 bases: TGTGCCAGCAGCCAAACTCGGACCGGGCGTGAAGCTTTCTTT. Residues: CASSQTRTGREAFF.

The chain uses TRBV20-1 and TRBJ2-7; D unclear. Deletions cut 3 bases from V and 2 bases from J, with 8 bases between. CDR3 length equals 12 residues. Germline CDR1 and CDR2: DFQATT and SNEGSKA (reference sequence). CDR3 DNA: TGCAGTGCTAGCGGGTCGACCTACGAGCAGTACTTC. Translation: CSASGSTYEQYF.

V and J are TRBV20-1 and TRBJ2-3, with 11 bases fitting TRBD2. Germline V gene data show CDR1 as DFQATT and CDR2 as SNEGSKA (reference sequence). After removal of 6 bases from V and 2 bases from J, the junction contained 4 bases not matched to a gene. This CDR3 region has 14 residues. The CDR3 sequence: CSALTSGNTDTQYF. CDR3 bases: TGCAGTGCCCTGACTAGCGGGAACACAGATACGCAGTATTTT.

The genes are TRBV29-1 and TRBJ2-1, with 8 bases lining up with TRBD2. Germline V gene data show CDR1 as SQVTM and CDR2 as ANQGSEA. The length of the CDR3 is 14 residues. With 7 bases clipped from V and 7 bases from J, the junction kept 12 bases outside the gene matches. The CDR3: CSAPGLVSRNEQFF. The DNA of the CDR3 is TGCAGCGCCCCGGGACTAGTGAGTAGGAATGAGCAGTTCTTC.

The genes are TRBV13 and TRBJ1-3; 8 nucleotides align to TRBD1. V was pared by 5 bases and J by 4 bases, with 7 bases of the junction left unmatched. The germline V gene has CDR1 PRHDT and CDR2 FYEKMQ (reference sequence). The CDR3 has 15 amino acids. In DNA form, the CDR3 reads TGTGCCAGCAGCCCAGGACAGGGTCCCGGAAACACCATATATTTT. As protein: CASSPGQGPGNTIYF.

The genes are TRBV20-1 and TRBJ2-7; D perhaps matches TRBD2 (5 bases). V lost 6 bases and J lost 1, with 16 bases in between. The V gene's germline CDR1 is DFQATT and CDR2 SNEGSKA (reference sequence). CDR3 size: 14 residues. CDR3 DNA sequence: TGCAGTGCCAAAAATGTGGACTCTTCCTACGAGCAGTACTTC. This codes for CSAKNVDSSYEQYF.

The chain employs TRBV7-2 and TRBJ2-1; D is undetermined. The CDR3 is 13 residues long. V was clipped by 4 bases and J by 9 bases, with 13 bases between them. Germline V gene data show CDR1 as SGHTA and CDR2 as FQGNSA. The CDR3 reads CASSSHASTEQFF. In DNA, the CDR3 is TGTGCCAGCAGCTCCCACGCCAGCACTGAGCAGTTCTTC.

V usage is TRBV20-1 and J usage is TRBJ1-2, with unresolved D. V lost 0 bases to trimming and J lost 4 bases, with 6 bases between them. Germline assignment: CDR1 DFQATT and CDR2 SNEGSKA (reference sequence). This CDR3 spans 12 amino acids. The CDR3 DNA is TGCAGTGCTAGAGAGAGAGCCTATGGCTACACCTTC. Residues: CSARERAYGYTF.

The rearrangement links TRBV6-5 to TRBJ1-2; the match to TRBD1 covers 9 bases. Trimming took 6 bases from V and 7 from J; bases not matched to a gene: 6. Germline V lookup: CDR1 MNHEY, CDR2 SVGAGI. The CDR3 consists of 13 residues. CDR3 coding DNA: TGTGCCAGCAGAAAACAGGGGGCTTTTGGCTACACCTTC. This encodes CASRKQGAFGYTF.

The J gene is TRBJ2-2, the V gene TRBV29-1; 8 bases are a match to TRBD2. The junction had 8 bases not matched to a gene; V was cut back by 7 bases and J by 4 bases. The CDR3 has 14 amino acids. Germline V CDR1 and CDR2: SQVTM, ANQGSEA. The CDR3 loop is CSASIGRGTGELFF. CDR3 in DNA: TGCAGCGCCTCGATCGGGAGGGGCACCGGGGAGCTGTTTTTT.

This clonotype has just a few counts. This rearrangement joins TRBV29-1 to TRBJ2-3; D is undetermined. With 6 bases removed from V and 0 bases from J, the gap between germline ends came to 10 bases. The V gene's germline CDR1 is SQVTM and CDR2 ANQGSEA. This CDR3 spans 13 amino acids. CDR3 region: CSVVVPSTDTQYF. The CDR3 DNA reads TGCAGCGTCGTAGTTCCTAGCACAGATACGCAGTATTTT.

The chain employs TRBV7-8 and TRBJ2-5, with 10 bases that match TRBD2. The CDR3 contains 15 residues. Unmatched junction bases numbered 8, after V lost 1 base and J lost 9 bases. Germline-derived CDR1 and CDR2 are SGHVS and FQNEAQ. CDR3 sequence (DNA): TGTGCCAGCAGCTTAGGGCTAGCGGGAGACTCTTCCCAGTACTTC. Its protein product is CASSLGLAGDSSQYF.

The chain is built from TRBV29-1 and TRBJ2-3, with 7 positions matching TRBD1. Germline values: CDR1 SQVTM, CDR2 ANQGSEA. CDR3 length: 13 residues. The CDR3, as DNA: TGCAGTTACGACAGGGTCGTTGGAGATACGCAGTATTTT. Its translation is CSYDRVVGDTQYF.

In DNA, the CDR3 is TGTGCCAGCAGTTTCGCTGGGACAGGGGGGCTCACCGGGGAGCTGTTTTTT. It translates to CASSFAGTGGLTGELFF. V is TRBV4-2 and J is TRBJ2-2; TRBD1 agrees at 11 bases. CDR1 is LGHNA, CDR2 YNFKEQ, per germline. V dropped 6 bases and J dropped 4; count of bases not matched to a gene: 10. The CDR3 is 17 amino acids.

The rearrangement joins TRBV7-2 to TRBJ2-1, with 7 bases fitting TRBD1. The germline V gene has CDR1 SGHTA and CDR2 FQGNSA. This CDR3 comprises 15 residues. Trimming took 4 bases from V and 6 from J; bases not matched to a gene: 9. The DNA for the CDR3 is TGTGCCAGCAGCTCTGACAGGGTCAGGGCCAATGAGCAGTTCTTC. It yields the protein CASSSDRVRANEQFF.

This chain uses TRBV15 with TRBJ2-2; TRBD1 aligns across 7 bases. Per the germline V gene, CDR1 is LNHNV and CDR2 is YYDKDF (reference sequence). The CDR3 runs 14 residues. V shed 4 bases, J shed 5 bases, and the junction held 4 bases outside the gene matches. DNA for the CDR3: TGTGCCACCAGCATCGAACAGGGGACCGGGGAGCTGTTTTTT. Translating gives CATSIEQGTGELFF. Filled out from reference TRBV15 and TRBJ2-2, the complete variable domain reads DAMVIQNPRYQVTQFGKPVTLSCSQTLNHNVMYWYQQKSSQAPKLLFHYYDKDFNNEADTPDNFQSRRPNTSFCFLDIRSPGLGDTAMYLCATSIEQGTGELFFGEGSRLTVL.